This TCR beta chain was captured in a study of T-cell reconstitution after alpha-beta-depleted transplantation in children. This clonotype turned up a few times. For TCRbeta, the library was prepared with unique molecular identifiers. TCRdb re-called the PCR reads through MiXCR, storing one row per CDR3 protein. Among some 350,000 distinct CDR3 sequences listed, 15% to 20% were seen once. This receptor was taken from a male patient aged 2-10 years who had a stem cell transplant for acute lymphoblastic leukemia, so the T cells may come from the graft donor. The sample in question was PBMCs, mostly from graft donor cells, obtained 360 days after TCRalphabeta/CD19-depleted stem cell transplant.

The CDR3 DNA follows: TGTGCCAGCAGCGTAGGGCCAGGGGAGGCCAACGTCCTGACTTTC. Its translation is CASSVGPGEANVLTF. The rearrangement joins TRBV9 to TRBJ2-6, with a possible D match to TRBD1 (6 bases). The CDR3 is 15 amino acids. The germline V gene encodes CDR1 SGDLS and CDR2 YYNGEE. V was cut by 0 bases and J by 6 bases, with 10 bases left in between.